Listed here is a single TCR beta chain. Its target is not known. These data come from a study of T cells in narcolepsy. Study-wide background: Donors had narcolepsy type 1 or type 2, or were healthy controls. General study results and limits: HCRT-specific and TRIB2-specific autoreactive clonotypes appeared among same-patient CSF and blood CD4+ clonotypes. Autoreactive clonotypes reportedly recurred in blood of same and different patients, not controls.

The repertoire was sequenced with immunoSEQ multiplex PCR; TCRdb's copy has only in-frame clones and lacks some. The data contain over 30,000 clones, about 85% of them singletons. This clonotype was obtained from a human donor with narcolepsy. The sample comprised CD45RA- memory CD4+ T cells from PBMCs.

Here the CDR3 reads CASSQDQGAHSGNTIYF. The CDR3 bases are TGTGCCAGCAGCCAAGATCAGGGGGCCCACTCTGGAAACACCATATATTTT. The gene calls are TRBV4-2 and TRBJ1-3; TRBD1 agrees at 8 bases. After removal of 0 bases from V and 0 bases from J, the junction contained 4 bases not matched to a gene. The CDR3 runs to 17 residues. The germline V gene has CDR1 LGHNA and CDR2 YNFKEQ.